This passage covers 20 T cell receptor beta chains from one sample sequenced in a study of T cell repertoires in cytomegalovirus infection. TCRdb passed the reads through MiXCR, listing each CDR3 protein once. The table records approximately 350,000 distinct CDR3 sequences, around a third of them present only once. No cognate antigen is known for these TCRs. The sample in question was cultured PBMCs, obtained from culture after CMV antigen stimulation. These receptors came from a human donor in good health (CMV status not recorded). Some clones in this sample may be carry-over from other donors' samples.

In this sample, this clonotype turned up a few times. The rearrangement uses TRBV28 and TRBJ1-1; unclear D gene. Germline lookup yields CDR1 MDHEN and CDR2 SYDVKM. Trimming shortened V by 2 bases and J by 0 bases, and 19 bases separated the two germline ends. CDR3 length: 18 amino acids. CDR3 sequence (DNA): TGTGCCAGCAGTTTAACTCCCCGGCAGGATGGAATGAACACTGAAGCTTTCTTT. Protein: CASSLTPRQDGMNTEAFF.

This clonotype occurred many times. V usage is TRBV27 and J usage is TRBJ2-6; a weak D match, TRBD2 (5 bases). CDR1 and CDR2 from the germline V gene are MNHEY and SMNVEV (reference sequence). This CDR3 comprises 17 residues. Trimming removed 3 bases at V and 3 bases at J, with 15 bases between. The CDR3 sequence is CASSFFASRGGANVLTF. The CDR3 DNA is TGTGCCAGCAGTTTTTTCGCCTCCCGGGGTGGGGCCAACGTCCTGACTTTC.

This clonotype was detected a few times. The chain combines TRBV6-5 with TRBJ2-5; 7 bases fit TRBD2. The CDR3 has 15 residues. Germline V gene lookup returns CDR1 MNHEY and CDR2 SVGAGI. The CDR3: CATAPRDYLRETQYF. For the CDR3, the DNA is TGTGCTACAGCCCCCCGGGACTACCTACGAGAGACCCAGTACTTC.

There are a few counts of this clonotype. J is TRBJ1-6 and V is TRBV7-2; the D is unclear. Germline V gene data show CDR1 as SGHTA and CDR2 as FQGNSA. The CDR3 is 15 residues long. V was shortened by 3 bases and J by 8 bases, with 14 bases between the two germline ends. This chain's CDR3 is CASSLRTEGYSPLHF. The CDR3 nucleotides are TGTGCCAGCAGCTTGAGGACGGAGGGTTATTCACCCCTCCACTTT.

Ten or more counts support this clonotype. This chain connects TRBV7-3 to TRBJ2-7; 10 bases fit TRBD2. CDR1 is SGHTA, CDR2 FQGTGA, per germline. Losses at the gene ends were 5 bases for V and 0 bases for J; bases not matched to a gene: 13. The CDR3 loop spans 18 amino acids. The chain's CDR3 is CASSPRSSGRASSYEQYF. As DNA, the CDR3 is TGTGCCAGCAGCCCCAGGTCCAGCGGGAGGGCCTCCTCCTACGAGCAGTACTTC.

This clonotype was counted ten times or more. The chain joins TRBV10-3 to TRBJ2-3; D is perhaps TRBD2 (6 bases). The CDR3 is 14 residues long. Germline CDR1 is ENHRY and CDR2 is SYGVKD. V was clipped by 6 bases and J by 0 bases, with 10 bases between them. CDR3 region: CAISLAASTDTQYF. CDR3 sequence (DNA): TGTGCCATCAGCTTAGCGGCTAGCACAGATACGCAGTATTTT.

This rearrangement joins TRBV28 to TRBJ2-1; 11 nucleotides line up with TRBD2. Germline assignment: CDR1 MDHEN and CDR2 SYDVKM. The CDR3 consists of 15 residues. J gave up 9 bases and V 6 bases, and 10 bases lay outside the gene matches. In DNA form, the CDR3 reads TGTGCCAGCAGCAGTATAGCGGGAGGGCTCGGTGAGCAGTTCTTC. Translating it yields CASSSIAGGLGEQFF.

The gene calls are TRBV6-2 or TRBV6-3 and TRBJ1-5; 9 bases map to TRBD1. Germline-derived CDR1 and CDR2 are MNHEY and SVGEGT. The ends lost 6 bases at V and 3 bases at J; junction bases unmatched: 6. This CDR3 is built from 15 residues. Here the CDR3 reads CASSPRTGDNQPQHF. In DNA, the CDR3 is TGTGCCAGCAGCCCGCGGACAGGGGACAATCAGCCCCAGCATTTT.

This sequence joins TRBV7-8 and TRBJ2-7, with TRBD2 as a possible D gene (6 bases). The CDR3 contains 15 residues. V was shortened by 3 bases and J by 2 bases, with 14 bases between the two germline ends. Germline-derived CDR1 and CDR2 are SGHVS and FQNEAQ. The CDR3 sequence: CASSLGGSGPYEQYF. CDR3 nucleotide sequence: TGTGCCAGCAGCTTGGGTGGTAGCGGACCCTACGAGCAGTACTTC.

The CDR3 nucleotides are TGTGCCATCAGCCCTTCCTCCGGCATTCAGTACTTC. It specifies CAISPSSGIQYF. The V call is TRBV10-3, the J call TRBJ2-4, with unresolved D. The CDR3 is 12 residues long. Trimming cost V 6 bases and J 9 bases, with 12 bases left between them. Per the germline V gene, CDR1 is ENHRY and CDR2 is SYGVKD.

This clonotype occurred a few times. The CDR3 sequence: CASSERGSSYEQYF. The CDR3 nucleotides are TGCGCCAGCAGTGAGCGGGGGAGCTCCTACGAGCAGTACTTC. The V call is TRBV10-2, the J call TRBJ2-7, with D perhaps matching TRBD2 (6 bases). This CDR3 has 14 amino acids. The germline V gene has CDR1 WSHSY and CDR2 SAAADI. Trimming left V 2 bases short and J 0 bases short, with 8 bases between.

This clonotype was observed at least ten times. V is TRBV4-1 and J is TRBJ2-7, with TRBD2 identical over 8 bases. Germline V CDR1 and CDR2: MGHRA, YSYEKL. The CDR3 is 14 amino acids. The junction had 4 bases not matched to a gene; V was cut back by 4 bases and J by 2 bases. CDR3: CASSPRGGTYEQYF. The CDR3 coding sequence is TGCGCCAGCAGCCCCCGGGGGGGGACCTACGAGCAGTACTTC.

In the case of this clonotype: Mismatch with germline at one junction end may stem from a read error. CDR3 amino acids: CASSLAPGQTIKRTQYF. The CDR3 DNA follows: TGTGCCAGCAGCTTGGCACCGGGACAGACTATCAAGAGAACCCAGTACTTC. The rearrangement links TRBV5-3 to TRBJ2-5, with 7 nucleotides matching TRBD1. Being an ORF, TRBV5-3 has a function that is uncertain. The CDR3 has 17 residues.

The chain uses TRBV12-3 or TRBV12-4 and TRBJ2-7; TRBD1 agrees at 8 bases. The CDR3 has 13 amino acids. V gave up 5 bases and J gave up 3 bases; unmatched junction bases: 3. This chain's CDR3 is CASSPTGDYEQYF. CDR3 DNA: TGTGCCAGCAGTCCGACAGGGGACTACGAGCAGTACTTC.

This chain uses TRBV27 with TRBJ1-1; possibly TRBD1 for D (5 bases). CDR3 length equals 20 residues. Germline V gene sequence: CDR1 MNHEY, CDR2 SMNVEV (reference sequence). V dropped 2 bases and J dropped 1 base, with 26 bases sitting between them. CDR3 protein: CASSLTLLRGRSSKNTEAFF. The CDR3 DNA is TGTGCCAGCAGTTTAACCCTCTTACGGGGGAGAAGCAGTAAGAACACTGAAGCTTTCTTT.

This chain connects TRBV5-4 to TRBJ2-5, with D perhaps TRBD2 (6 bases). Trimming took 0 bases from V and 2 from J, leaving 11 bases between them. This CDR3 has 15 residues. Germline V gene sequence: CDR1 SGHNT, CDR2 YYREEE (reference sequence). The CDR3 sequence is CASSLAGTSQETQYF. As DNA, the CDR3 is TGTGCCAGCAGCTTGGCCGGGACTTCGCAAGAGACCCAGTACTTC.

At least ten counts were recorded for this clonotype. The rearrangement links TRBV7-2 to TRBJ2-1, with D maybe TRBD2 (5 bases). V was shortened by 5 bases and J by 3 bases, with 14 bases between the two germline ends. Germline loops: CDR1 SGHTA, CDR2 FQGNSA. This CDR3 spans 15 amino acids. The CDR3 bases are TGTGCCAGCAGCCCAGAGGGTCGCGGCTACAATGAGCAGTTCTTC. It encodes CASSPEGRGYNEQFF.

This clonotype was picked up a small number of times. J is TRBJ2-3 and V is TRBV7-2; D uncertain. The germline V gene encodes CDR1 SGHTA and CDR2 FQGNSA. This CDR3 is built from 9 residues. The CDR3 DNA follows: TGTAATGAAACAGATACGCAGTATTTT. Translation: CNETDTQYF.

A few counts support this clonotype. This rearrangement joins TRBV10-3 to TRBJ2-1; 7 bases line up with TRBD2. Germline V gene sequence: CDR1 ENHRY, CDR2 SYGVKD. The V segment lost 4 bases and the J segment 6 bases; nucleotides outside the gene matches: 6. This CDR3 has 14 amino acids. The CDR3 DNA sequence: TGTGCCATCAGTGTCCAGCGGGACGTCAATGAGCAGTTCTTC. Translating it yields CAISVQRDVNEQFF.

This clonotype showed up many times. The chain employs TRBV7-6 and TRBJ2-7; 8 bases are shared with TRBD2. Germline V lookup: CDR1 SGHVS, CDR2 FNYEAQ. The CDR3 is 15 amino acids. The J segment lost 6 bases and the V segment lost 1 base, leaving 8 bases of the junction unmatched. In DNA form, the CDR3 reads TGTGCCAGCAGCTTAGGGGAAGGACTAGCCTCCGAGCAGTACTTC. It translates to CASSLGEGLASEQYF.